This T cell receptor (beta chain) derives from a study of blood T cells in healthy people across ages. The CDR3 is 16 residues long. V was pared by 4 bases and J by 0 bases, with 13 bases between. Germline values: CDR1 SGHRS, CDR2 YFSETQ. PCR was performed a second time for 7 to 11 cycles using a sample-barcoded 5' primer and a J-beta primer mix. Every molecule of cDNA carried a tag from a template-switch adaptor with 12 random nucleotides. TCRdb passed the 5' RACE reads through MiXCR, listing each CDR3 protein once. This table holds some 930,000 distinct CDR3 sequences, almost 30% found once. The same sample was also studied in work on T cells of mothers and their children. That study reports: Sample barcodes plus 2-4 random nucleotides came from the M1S primer. Reads obtained per mother exceeded 9.5 million TCR beta CDR3 reads, with approximately 3 million obtained per child. Microchimeric T cell clones that persisted were not detected.

The sequence came from a woman aged 40-49 years in good health. The chain recombines TRBV5-1 with TRBJ2-2; TRBD1 or TRBD2 may be the D gene (5 bases each). Sequencing was performed on blood. The CDR3 loop is CASSPGAGTNTGELFF. CDR3 nucleotide sequence: TGCGCCAGCAGCCCCGGGGCAGGGACGAACACCGGGGAGCTGTTTTTT.